The rows below give T cell receptor beta chains drawn from one sample of a study of identical twins. One entry per CDR3 protein, called by TCRdb with MiXCR from the 5' RACE reads. The repertoire holds approximately 470,000 distinct CDR3 sequences, with 14% as singletons. The same data also contributed to another study, on yellow fever vaccine responses in identical twins.

Sequenced material: CD4+ T cells sorted from blood. These receptors were collected from a young woman in good health. CDR3s leave out the opening cysteine and the closing phenylalanine or tryptophan. The D gene is left open where the match is weak.

>TRBV29-1|-|TRBJ1-1
SVVPSHEAF
>TRBV20-1|-|TRBJ2-2
SARTMSTGELF
>TRBV12-3/TRBV12-4|-|TRBJ2-2
ASSLVLGLLGTTGELF
>TRBV12-3/TRBV12-4|TRBD2|TRBJ2-4
ASSPPRSGGLQNIQY
>TRBV4-2|-|TRBJ1-5
ASSQEATLGGDQPQH
>TRBV5-1|-|TRBJ2-7
ASSLGQYEQY
>TRBV7-9|-|TRBJ2-2
AGGELF
>TRBV5-5|-|TRBJ2-3
ASSPEPHTQY
>TRBV20-1|-|TRBJ2-7
SARAQGPSYEQY
>TRBV7-9|TRBD2|TRBJ2-1
ASSPLAGDREQF
>TRBV7-6|TRBD2|TRBJ2-5
ASSTRAGGSETQY
>TRBV7-2|-|TRBJ2-7
ASSLGWTSYEQY
>TRBV20-1|-|TRBJ1-4
SARAGATNEKLF
>TRBV5-1|-|TRBJ1-1
ASSLVGLAGTEAF
>TRBV7-9|-|TRBJ2-1
ASSLDWGSYNEQF
>TRBV10-3|-|TRBJ2-5
AISNYRAQYQETQY
>TRBV4-3|-|TRBJ2-5
ASSQDVTPRQETQY
>TRBV20-1|-|TRBJ1-1
SGRIRAPGAEAF
>TRBV6-2/TRBV6-3|-|TRBJ2-1
ASSYSVANRDEQF
>TRBV3-1|-|TRBJ2-7
ASSYAQGGEQY
>TRBV29-1|-|TRBJ2-1
SRRGPSGNEQF
>TRBV3-1|TRBD1|TRBJ2-1
ASSHGLRQGSNEQF
>TRBV5-6|-|TRBJ2-5
ASSAGTFQETQY
>TRBV28|TRBD2|TRBJ2-3
ASSLWSSGGDTQY
>TRBV6-1|TRBD2|TRBJ2-7
ASRPAGRDEQY
>TRBV5-6|TRBD2|TRBJ2-7
ASSLVLADLYEQY
>TRBV28|-|TRBJ2-7
ASSSPGQKWTYEQY
>TRBV2|-|TRBJ2-1
ASSPEGTLYNEQF
>TRBV14|-|TRBJ2-1
ASSQTSNEQF
>TRBV19|-|TRBJ2-2
ASTILLESGELF
>TRBV4-2|-|TRBJ2-1
ASSQEGGNEQF
>TRBV6-5|-|TRBJ2-2
ASSYGFANTGELF
>TRBV20-1|-|TRBJ2-3
SAPAARTDTQY